Below are 26 T cell receptor beta chains sequenced from a single sample in a study of untreated major depressive disorder. The protocol was immunoSEQ multiplex PCR, while the TCRdb copy is restricted to in-frame clones and leaves out a portion. The table includes tens of thousands of clones, 90% to 95% detected once. The sequencing input was CD4+ T cells from PBMCs. The receptors originated from a man aged 30-40 years in good health.

V gene TRBV9 combines with J gene TRBJ2-7, with D possibly called TRBD1 or TRBD2 (5 bases each). V lost 0 bases to trimming and J lost 0 bases, with 10 bases between them. The CDR3 consists of 15 residues. The germline V gene has CDR1 SGDLS and CDR2 YYNGEE. The DNA of the CDR3 is TGTGCCAGCAGCGTAGGGGGGTCCAGCTCCTACGAGCAGTACTTC. Protein sequence: CASSVGGSSSYEQYF.

The chain couples TRBV16 to TRBJ2-7; 11 bases are shared with TRBD1. The CDR3 has 14 amino acids. Per germline, CDR1 KGHSY and CDR2 FQNENV. The junction had 1 base not matched to a gene; V was cut back by 3 bases and J by 3 bases. The CDR3 region is CASSQGQGDYEQYF. In DNA, the CDR3 is TGTGCCAGCAGCCAGGGACAGGGGGACTACGAGCAGTACTTC.

The chain joins TRBV5-1 to TRBJ2-7, with unresolved D. V dropped 0 bases and J dropped 4 bases, with 20 bases sitting between them. Germline CDR1 and CDR2: SGHRS and YFSETQ. The CDR3 runs to 17 residues. In DNA form, the CDR3 reads TGCGCCAGCAGCTTGGTTTGGATTGGAGACACCCCATACGAGCAGTACTTC. Its translation is CASSLVWIGDTPYEQYF.

The V and J genes are TRBV9 and TRBJ1-3; the D is unclear. Germline values: CDR1 SGDLS, CDR2 YYNGEE. The CDR3 extends over 15 amino acids. The V end lost 4 bases, the J end lost 0 bases, and 11 bases lay between the germline ends. The chain's CDR3 is CASSPSAGSGNTIYF. The CDR3 DNA reads TGTGCCAGCAGCCCTTCGGCGGGCTCTGGAAACACCATATATTTT.

This chain connects TRBV11-2 to TRBJ1-5; possibly TRBD1 for D (6 bases). The CDR3 contains 15 residues. The V and J ends lost 0 bases and 3 bases respectively, with 9 bases between them. Per germline, CDR1 SGHAT and CDR2 FQNNGV. The CDR3 bases are TGTGCCAGCAGCTTAGAGGGGGGCCCCAATCAGCCCCAGCATTTT. Translating it yields CASSLEGGPNQPQHF.

CDR3 region: CASSLARDPWLDEQFF. The CDR3 DNA is TGTGCCAGCAGCTTAGCGCGGGACCCCTGGTTGGATGAGCAGTTCTTC. The chain links TRBV7-9 to TRBJ2-1; D is perhaps TRBD2 (6 bases). CDR1 and CDR2 from the germline V gene are SEHNR and FQNEAQ (reference sequence). The CDR3 is 16 amino acids. Trimming cost V 0 bases and J 8 bases, with 17 bases left between them.

The rearrangement links TRBV27 to TRBJ1-2; D not certain. This CDR3 spans 14 amino acids. V was cut by 6 bases and J by 4 bases, with 15 bases left in between. Per the germline V gene, CDR1 is MNHEY and CDR2 is SMNVEV (reference sequence). In DNA form, the CDR3 reads TGTGCCAGCAGCCTCGGGTTGGGTACCTATGGCTACACCTTC. This gives the protein CASSLGLGTYGYTF.

This chain links TRBV5-1 with TRBJ2-7, with 11 bases fitting TRBD2. The germline V gene has CDR1 SGHRS and CDR2 YFSETQ. With 3 bases clipped from V and 2 bases from J, the junction kept 4 bases outside the gene matches. This CDR3 has 15 amino acids. DNA for the CDR3: TGCGCCAGCAGCTGGACGGGACTAGCGGCCTACGAGCAGTACTTC. Translated, it gives CASSWTGLAAYEQYF.

The chain links TRBV5-1 to TRBJ1-1, with 10 bases fitting TRBD1. The germline V gene has CDR1 SGHRS and CDR2 YFSETQ. With V trimmed by 4 bases and J by 7 bases, 4 bases remained unmatched. The CDR3 contains 13 residues. CDR3 nucleotides: TGCGCCAGCAGCCTCGGACAGGGGGGTGAAGCTTTCTTT. Its protein product is CASSLGQGGEAFF.

The genes are TRBV5-6 and TRBJ1-2, with D unresolved. CDR1 and CDR2 from the germline V gene are SGHDT and YYEEEE. CDR3 size: 14 residues. V shed 2 bases and J shed 7 bases, with 15 bases lying between them. This chain's CDR3 is CASSLSWVEGGYTF. CDR3 bases: TGTGCCAGCAGCTTATCCTGGGTAGAAGGTGGCTACACCTTC.

V usage is TRBV11-1 and J usage is TRBJ2-7; D is undetermined. Germline assignment: CDR1 SGHAT and CDR2 FQDESV (reference sequence). Trimming shortened V by 1 base and J by 5 bases, and 12 bases separated the two germline ends. This CDR3 contains 14 residues. The CDR3 nucleotides read TGTGCCAGCAGCTTAGATTTACCAACCAACGAGCAGTACTTC. Its translation is CASSLDLPTNEQYF.

The V and J genes are TRBV29-1 and TRBJ1-1, with no clear D. CDR1 is SQVTM, CDR2 ANQGSEA, per germline. The CDR3 length is 13 residues. The germline V and J ends were trimmed by 5 bases and 0 bases, with 10 bases remaining between them. The DNA of the CDR3 is TGCAGCGTTAACGAACCCATGAACACTGAAGCTTTCTTT. Protein: CSVNEPMNTEAFF.

V and J are TRBV19 and TRBJ1-2, with 7 bases identical to TRBD1. Germline CDR1 and CDR2: LNHDA and SQIVND (reference sequence). This CDR3 is 15 amino acids long. V lost 5 bases to trimming and J lost 7 bases; unmatched junction nucleotides: 13. CDR3 DNA sequence: TGTGCCAGTAGTGAAGGGGGCGGCTTAGTCTCTGGCTACACCTTC. This gives the protein CASSEGGGLVSGYTF.

The chain employs TRBV6-6 and TRBJ2-7; 12 positions agree with TRBD2. Germline V gives CDR1 MNHNY, CDR2 SVGAGI (reference sequence). This CDR3 is 15 amino acids long. After removal of 6 bases from V and 3 bases from J, the junction contained 6 bases not matched to a gene. CDR3 DNA: TGTGCCAGCAGCCGACTAGCGGGAGATAGCTACGAGCAGTACTTC. It translates to CASSRLAGDSYEQYF.

The chain uses TRBV4-3 and TRBJ1-1, with unresolved D. The CDR3 is 15 residues long. In germline, CDR1 is LGHNA, CDR2 YSLEER. Trimming pared 4 bases from V and 0 bases from J, leaving 12 bases between. This chain's CDR3 is CASSPAWAMNTEAFF. CDR3 in DNA: TGCGCCAGCAGCCCGGCATGGGCCATGAACACTGAAGCTTTCTTT.

The CDR3 protein is CSVEDPGYTEAFF. The CDR3 DNA reads TGCAGCGTTGAAGATCCAGGATACACTGAAGCTTTCTTT. The V and J genes are TRBV29-1 and TRBJ1-1, with D hard to call. The V gene's germline CDR1 is SQVTM and CDR2 ANQGSEA. This CDR3 spans 13 amino acids. V was pared by 0 bases and J by 3 bases, with 8 bases between.

This chain joins TRBV5-4 and TRBJ2-7, with 9 bases lining up with TRBD2. Looked up from germline, CDR1 is SGHNT and CDR2 is YYREEE (reference sequence). The trim removed 2 bases at V and 0 bases at J, leaving 6 bases unmatched. CDR3 length: 16 residues. DNA for the CDR3: TGTGCCAGCAGCTTCTGGACTAGCGCAACCTCCTACGAGCAGTACTTC. Translation gives CASSFWTSATSYEQYF.

V is TRBV5-4 and J is TRBJ2-1; tentatively, D is TRBD1 (6 bases). Germline CDR1 and CDR2: SGHNT and YYREEE (reference sequence). The CDR3 runs to 15 residues. Trimming cost V 3 bases and J 0 bases, with 10 bases left between them. CDR3 in amino acids: CASSYTGISYNEQFF. The CDR3 nucleotides are TGTGCCAGCAGCTACACAGGGATCTCCTACAATGAGCAGTTCTTC.

This sequence joins TRBV7-2 and TRBJ2-7; TRBD2 agrees at 9 bases. Germline lookup yields CDR1 SGHTA and CDR2 FQGNSA. With V trimmed by 3 bases and J by 5 bases, 5 bases remained unmatched. This CDR3 is built from 14 residues. The CDR3 spells CASSFSGRGHEQYF. The CDR3 bases are TGTGCCAGCAGCTTTAGCGGGAGAGGCCACGAGCAGTACTTC.

The chain employs TRBV4-2 and TRBJ1-4, with D unclear. This CDR3 region has 16 residues. In germline, CDR1 is LGHNA, CDR2 YNFKEQ. Trimming shortened V by 6 bases and J by 0 bases, and 14 bases separated the two germline ends. This CDR3 is CASRPELTATNEKLFF. CDR3 DNA: TGTGCCAGCAGGCCCGAACTCACCGCAACTAATGAAAAACTGTTTTTT.

This chain joins TRBV7-9 and TRBJ2-1; D is ambiguous. Trimming shortened V by 5 bases and J by 0 bases, and 17 bases separated the two germline ends. CDR1 is SEHNR and CDR2 is FQNEAQ in the germline V gene (reference sequence). CDR3 length: 17 amino acids. CDR3 nucleotides: TGTGCCAGCAGCGACCTAGACTGGAAGGTCTCCTACAATGAGCAGTTCTTC. Translating it yields CASSDLDWKVSYNEQFF.

The sample holds a few counts of this clone. This rearrangement joins TRBV2 to TRBJ1-5; D is undetermined. This CDR3 has 11 residues. Deletions cut 7 bases from V and 5 bases from J, with 6 bases between. Per the germline V gene, CDR1 is SNHLY and CDR2 is FYNNEI. The CDR3: CASKYDQPQHF. CDR3 DNA sequence: TGTGCCAGCAAATACGATCAGCCCCAGCATTTT.

J is TRBJ1-1 and V is TRBV6-1, with D maybe TRBD1 (6 bases). V lost 7 bases and J lost 4, with 13 bases in between. This CDR3 has 13 residues. The germline gives CDR1 MNHNS, CDR2 SASEGT. CDR3 nucleotide sequence: TGTGCCAGCACCGAGGGGGTACCCACTGAAGCTTTCTTT. It translates to CASTEGVPTEAFF.

The chain combines TRBV15 with TRBJ2-3; D is undetermined. CDR3 length equals 14 residues. Germline-derived CDR1 and CDR2 are LNHNV and YYDKDF (reference sequence). V was cut by 3 bases and J by 1 base, with 8 bases left in between. In DNA form, the CDR3 reads TGTGCCACCAGCAGGGAGTGGGGCACAGATACGCAGTATTTT. Its translation is CATSREWGTDTQYF.

The genes are TRBV2 and TRBJ2-1; 8 positions match TRBD2. Trimming took 6 bases from V and 7 from J; bases not matched to a gene: 11. The germline V gene encodes CDR1 SNHLY and CDR2 FYNNEI. The CDR3 sequence is 15 residues long. CDR3 protein: CASRESGSFQNEQFF. CDR3 DNA sequence: TGTGCCAGCAGAGAGAGCGGGAGTTTTCAGAATGAGCAGTTCTTC.

The chain combines TRBV27 with TRBJ1-4; D possibly corresponds to TRBD1 (6 bases). The CDR3 runs to 13 residues. V was cut by 5 bases and J by 8 bases, with 12 bases left in between. The germline V gene encodes CDR1 MNHEY and CDR2 SMNVEV (reference sequence). CDR3 sequence reads: CASSTLGQEKLFF. The CDR3 bases are TGTGCCAGCAGTACCCTCGGACAGGAAAAACTGTTTTTT.